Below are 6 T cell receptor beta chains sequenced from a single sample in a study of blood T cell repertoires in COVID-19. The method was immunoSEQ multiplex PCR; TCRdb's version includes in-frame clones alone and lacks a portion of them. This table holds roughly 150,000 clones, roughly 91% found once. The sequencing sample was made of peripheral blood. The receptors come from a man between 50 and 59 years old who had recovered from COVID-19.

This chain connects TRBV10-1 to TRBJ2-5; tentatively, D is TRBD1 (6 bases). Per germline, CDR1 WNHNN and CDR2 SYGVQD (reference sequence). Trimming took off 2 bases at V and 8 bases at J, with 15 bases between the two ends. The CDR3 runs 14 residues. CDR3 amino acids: CASSERPRGETQYF. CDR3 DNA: TGCGCCAGCAGTGAGCGGCCCAGGGGAGAAACCCAGTACTTC.

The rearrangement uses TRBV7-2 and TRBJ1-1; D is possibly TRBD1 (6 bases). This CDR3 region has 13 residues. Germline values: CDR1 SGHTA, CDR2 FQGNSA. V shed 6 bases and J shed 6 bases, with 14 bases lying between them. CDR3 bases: TGTGCCAGCAGGGGGGCAGGGACGTCTGAAGCTTTCTTT. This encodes CASRGAGTSEAFF.

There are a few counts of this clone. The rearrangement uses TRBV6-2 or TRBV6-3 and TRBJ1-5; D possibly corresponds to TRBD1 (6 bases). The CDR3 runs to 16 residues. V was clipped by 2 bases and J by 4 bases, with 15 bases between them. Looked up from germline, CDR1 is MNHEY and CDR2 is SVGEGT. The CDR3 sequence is CASSYETGRGNQPQHF. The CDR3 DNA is TGTGCCAGCAGTTACGAAACAGGGAGAGGGAATCAGCCCCAGCATTTT.

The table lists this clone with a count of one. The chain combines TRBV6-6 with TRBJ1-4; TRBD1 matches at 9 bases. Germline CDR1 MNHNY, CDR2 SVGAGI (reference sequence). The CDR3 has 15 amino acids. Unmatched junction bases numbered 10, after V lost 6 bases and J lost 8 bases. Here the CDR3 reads CASSSPGQGGEKLFF. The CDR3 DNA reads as TGTGCCAGCAGCTCCCCGGGACAGGGAGGGGAAAAACTGTTTTTT.

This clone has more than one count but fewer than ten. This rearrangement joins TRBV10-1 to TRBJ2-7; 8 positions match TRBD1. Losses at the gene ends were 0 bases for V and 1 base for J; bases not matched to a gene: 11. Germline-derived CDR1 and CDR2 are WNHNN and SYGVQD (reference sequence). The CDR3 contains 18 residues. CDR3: CASSESLFNTGGSYEQYF. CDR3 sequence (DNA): TGCGCCAGCAGTGAGTCTTTGTTCAACACAGGGGGGTCCTACGAGCAGTACTTC.

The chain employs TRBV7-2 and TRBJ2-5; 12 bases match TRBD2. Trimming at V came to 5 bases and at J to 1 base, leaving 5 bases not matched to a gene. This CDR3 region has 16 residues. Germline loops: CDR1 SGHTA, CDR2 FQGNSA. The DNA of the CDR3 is TGTGCCAGCAGCACGCAACTAGCGGGGGGCCAAGAGACCCAGTACTTC. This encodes CASSTQLAGGQETQYF.